A selection of T cell receptor beta chains follows, all from one sample in a study of control samples from healthy donors and cancer patients. Method: immunoSEQ multiplex PCR; TCRdb's copy keeps in-frame clones and lacks some. In the table there are about 160,000 clones, approximately 93% of which are singletons. Sequencing input: blood. Every receptor here comes from a woman between 40 and 55 years old in good health. CDR3s include the opening cysteine and the closing phenylalanine or tryptophan. A D gene is named only where the DNA matches it firmly. Some rows mark clone size as missing; the rest say once, few, many or name a class of expanded clone.

V gene	D gene	clone size	J gene	CDR3 protein	CDR3 DNA
TRBV7-2	-	-	TRBJ1-2	CASSLDAGSYGYTF	TGTGCCAGCAGCTTAGACGCAGGCAGCTATGGCTACACCTTC
TRBV6-2/TRBV6-3	-	-	TRBJ1-5	CASSIPQGNQPQHF	TGTGCCAGCAGTATCCCTCAGGGTAATCAGCCCCAGCATTTT
TRBV28	TRBD1	-	TRBJ2-7	CASSSIWDRRTEQYF	TGTGCCAGCAGTTCAATATGGGACAGGCGAACGGAGCAGTACTTC
TRBV28	-	-	TRBJ1-5	CASSYGQNQPQHF	TGTGCCAGCAGTTACGGACAGAACCAGCCCCAGCATTTT
TRBV19	TRBD1	-	TRBJ2-5	CASETGWGTQYF	TGTGCCAGCGAGACAGGGTGGGGGACCCAGTACTTC
TRBV9	TRBD1	-	TRBJ1-4	CASSFQQGASEKLFF	TGTGCCAGCAGCTTTCAACAGGGGGCGAGCGAAAAACTGTTTTTT
TRBV7-8	-	-	TRBJ1-1	CASSASEGGPEAFF	TGTGCCAGCAGCGCCTCCGAAGGGGGACCTGAAGCTTTCTTT
TRBV19	TRBD1	-	TRBJ2-7	CASSSPGTGGRHEQYF	TGTGCCAGTAGTAGCCCCGGGACAGGGGGCCGTCACGAGCAGTACTTC
TRBV27	-	-	TRBJ2-7	CASSLSGTGVQYF	TGTGCCAGCAGTTTATCAGGGACGGGAGTCCAGTACTTC
TRBV28	TRBD1	once	TRBJ2-1	CASTLGQKNNEQFF	TGTGCCAGCACCCTGGGACAGAAAAACAATGAGCAGTTCTTC
TRBV27	TRBD1	-	TRBJ1-2	CASGTGDRGYTF	TGTGCCAGTGGGACAGGAGATAGGGGCTACACCTTC
TRBV19	-	-	TRBJ1-2	CASSGNYGYTF	TGTGCCAGTAGTGGTAACTATGGCTACACCTTC
TRBV2	-	-	TRBJ1-1	CASTENTEAFF	TGTGCCAGCACGGAGAACACTGAAGCTTTCTTT
TRBV14	TRBD1	-	TRBJ1-2	CASSQDLGQANYGYTF	TGTGCCAGCAGCCAAGATCTCGGACAGGCTAACTATGGCTACACCTTC
TRBV10-3	TRBD1	-	TRBJ1-1	CAITATGLDTEAFF	TGTGCCATCACCGCGACAGGGTTGGACACTGAAGCTTTCTTT
TRBV2	-	-	TRBJ1-3	CASSENRAAPGNTIYF	TGTGCCAGCAGTGAAAATAGGGCGGCTCCTGGAAACACCATATATTTT
TRBV9	-	-	TRBJ2-7	CASSVGGAEAYEQYF	TGTGCCAGCAGCGTAGGGGGGGCAGAAGCCTACGAGCAGTACTTC
TRBV27	-	-	TRBJ1-3	CASSLDRSSGNTIYF	TGTGCCAGCAGTTTAGACAGGAGCTCTGGAAACACCATATATTTT
TRBV5-5	-	-	TRBJ1-1	CASAFGWAEAFF	TGTGCCAGCGCATTCGGCTGGGCTGAAGCTTTCTTT
TRBV6-6	-	-	TRBJ2-2	CASRALGRELFF	TGTGCCAGCAGAGCCTTAGGGCGGGAGCTGTTTTTT
TRBV19	-	-	TRBJ1-6	CASSIYDSIGSPLHF	TGTGCCAGTAGTATTTATGACAGTATCGGTTCACCCCTCCACTTT
TRBV20-1	-	-	TRBJ1-6	CSASLGADSPLHF	TGCAGTGCTAGTTTGGGGGCCGATTCACCCCTCCACTTT
TRBV2	-	-	TRBJ2-6	CASSESGIRLGANVLTF	TGTGCCAGCAGTGAGTCTGGTATTCGCCTTGGGGCCAACGTCCTGACTTTC
TRBV15	TRBD1	-	TRBJ2-7	CATSRETGLGEQYF	TGTGCCACCAGCAGAGAGACAGGGTTGGGGGAGCAGTACTTC
TRBV30	-	-	TRBJ2-7	CAWSVGYEQYF	TGTGCCTGGAGTGTAGGATACGAGCAGTACTTC
TRBV12-3/TRBV12-4	-	-	TRBJ1-1	CASSGLSTEAFF	TGTGCCAGCTCGGGTCTAAGTACTGAAGCTTTCTTT
TRBV7-2	-	once	TRBJ1-2	CASSLEGRERDGYTF	TGTGCCAGCAGCTTAGAGGGCAGGGAAAGGGATGGCTACACCTTC
TRBV6-5	-	-	TRBJ1-2	CASSPVRAANYGYTF	TGTGCCAGCAGCCCCGTCAGGGCAGCTAACTATGGCTACACCTTC
TRBV7-9	-	-	TRBJ1-5	CASSRRVSQPQHF	TGTGCCAGCAGTCGCAGGGTTTCTCAGCCCCAGCATTTT
TRBV7-7	-	-	TRBJ2-2	CASSLTRSTGELFF	TGTGCTAGCAGCTTAACCAGGAGCACCGGGGAGCTGTTTTTT
TRBV5-1	-	few	TRBJ1-2	CASSLDSNYGYTF	TGCGCCAGCAGCTTGGACAGTAACTATGGCTACACCTTC
TRBV9	-	-	TRBJ2-2	CASSLDSRGTGELFF	TGTGCCAGCAGCCTGGACAGTCGAGGCACCGGGGAGCTGTTTTTT
TRBV5-6	-	-	TRBJ2-7	CASSIGHFTYEQYF	TGTGCCAGCAGCATCGGACACTTTACCTACGAGCAGTACTTC
TRBV19	-	-	TRBJ2-3	CATEGRGTDTQYF	TGTGCCACGGAGGGCCGGGGCACAGATACGCAGTATTTT
TRBV18	-	once	TRBJ1-5	CASSPTSIGDQPQHF	TGTGCCAGCTCACCGACCTCTATAGGGGATCAGCCCCAGCATTTT
TRBV10-1	TRBD2	-	TRBJ2-1	CASSESRAGVISNEQFF	TGCGCCAGCAGTGAGTCTAGGGCGGGAGTAATTTCCAATGAGCAGTTCTTC
TRBV27	-	-	TRBJ2-3	CASSSRYRAADTQYF	TGTGCCAGCAGCTCACGCTACAGGGCTGCAGATACGCAGTATTTT
TRBV6-5	TRBD2	-	TRBJ2-5	CASSYGGDWETQYF	TGTGCCAGCAGTTATGGGGGGGACTGGGAGACCCAGTACTTC
TRBV7-2	-	-	TRBJ1-2	CASSPSRVISGYTF	TGTGCCAGCAGCCCATCCAGGGTAATATCTGGCTACACCTTC
TRBV12-3/TRBV12-4	-	-	TRBJ1-1	CASSYRAVEAFF	TGTGCCAGCAGTTATAGGGCAGTTGAAGCTTTCTTT
TRBV30	-	-	TRBJ1-5	CAWSENTGLGQPQHF	TGTGCCTGGAGTGAGAATACAGGGCTCGGTCAGCCCCAGCATTTT
TRBV5-6	TRBD1	once	TRBJ1-4	CASSLFRDRVVKLFF	TGTGCCAGCAGCTTGTTTCGGGACAGGGTAGTAAAACTGTTTTTT
TRBV6-5	-	-	TRBJ1-5	CASTPTGTSNQPQHF	TGTGCCAGCACCCCAACCGGGACAAGCAATCAGCCCCAGCATTTT
TRBV19	-	-	TRBJ1-1	CASSPQGGTEAFF	TGTGCCAGTAGTCCTCAGGGAGGTACTGAAGCTTTCTTT
TRBV7-2	-	-	TRBJ1-2	CASSLTATLTNYGYTF	TGTGCCAGCAGCTTGACAGCTACTTTAACTAACTATGGCTACACCTTC
TRBV3-1/TRBV3-2	-	-	TRBJ2-1	CASSQVSIQFF	TGTGCCAGCAGCCAAGTGTCGATTCAGTTCTTC
TRBV6-5	-	-	TRBJ2-7	CASRRETDSSYEQYF	TGTGCCAGCAGAAGAGAGACAGACTCCTCCTACGAGCAGTACTTC
TRBV4-3	-	-	TRBJ1-1	CASSPLYGGNTEAFF	TGCGCCAGCAGTCCCCTCTATGGGGGGAACACTGAAGCTTTCTTT
TRBV27	-	-	TRBJ1-5	CASSARGAAPSNQPQHF	TGTGCCAGCAGTGCCAGGGGTGCTGCACCTAGCAATCAGCCCCAGCATTTT
TRBV4-3	TRBD2	-	TRBJ2-5	CASSQEASGWETQYF	TGCGCCAGCAGCCAAGAAGCTAGCGGGTGGGAGACCCAGTACTTC
TRBV11-2	TRBD2	-	TRBJ2-7	CASRLSGTSIYEQYF	TGTGCCAGCCGCCTTTCCGGGACTAGCATTTACGAGCAGTACTTC